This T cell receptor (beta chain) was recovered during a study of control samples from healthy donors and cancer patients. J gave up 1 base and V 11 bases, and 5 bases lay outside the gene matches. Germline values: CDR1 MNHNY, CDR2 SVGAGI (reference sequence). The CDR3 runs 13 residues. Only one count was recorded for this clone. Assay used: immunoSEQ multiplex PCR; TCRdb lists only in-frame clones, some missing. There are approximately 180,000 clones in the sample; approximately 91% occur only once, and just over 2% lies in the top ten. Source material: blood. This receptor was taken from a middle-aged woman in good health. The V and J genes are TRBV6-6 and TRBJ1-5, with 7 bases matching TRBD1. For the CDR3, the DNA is TGTGCCTCCAGGGGGGACAGCAATCAGCCCCAGCATTTT. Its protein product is CASRGDSNQPQHF.